This entry features one T cell receptor (beta chain) sequence. This record comes from a study of blood T cell repertoires in COVID-19. On the study more broadly: T cells, B-cell-depleted T cells, or PBMCs supplied cDNA or gDNA.

Original processing notes: Counts of nucleated cells, estimated from reference gene primer amplification, were obtained. The protocol was immunoSEQ multiplex PCR, while the TCRdb copy is restricted to in-frame clones and leaves out a portion. V and J calls and clone size are given by that table; D and trimming were obtained from the DNA. Among approximately 490,000 clones, roughly nine tenths were seen once, and the ten largest hold 7% to 10%. Cohort allocation depended upon clinical history that participants reported. Symptom resolution, clearance, or two negative PCRs marked donors in Cohort 3 as recovered. CDR1 SGHRS and CDR2 YFSETQ come from the germline V gene. The J segment lost 2 bases and the V segment lost 4 bases, leaving 3 bases of the junction unmatched. The CDR3 has 14 amino acids.

This chain links TRBV5-1 with TRBJ2-7, with TRBD1 matching over 10 bases. Material for sequencing was PBMCs or T cells enriched from blood (not recorded which). The TCR comes from a woman in her sixties who had recovered from COVID-19. CDR3 nucleotides: TGCGCCAGCAGCCGACAGGGGGCGACCTACGAGCAGTACTTC. It translates to CASSRQGATYEQYF.